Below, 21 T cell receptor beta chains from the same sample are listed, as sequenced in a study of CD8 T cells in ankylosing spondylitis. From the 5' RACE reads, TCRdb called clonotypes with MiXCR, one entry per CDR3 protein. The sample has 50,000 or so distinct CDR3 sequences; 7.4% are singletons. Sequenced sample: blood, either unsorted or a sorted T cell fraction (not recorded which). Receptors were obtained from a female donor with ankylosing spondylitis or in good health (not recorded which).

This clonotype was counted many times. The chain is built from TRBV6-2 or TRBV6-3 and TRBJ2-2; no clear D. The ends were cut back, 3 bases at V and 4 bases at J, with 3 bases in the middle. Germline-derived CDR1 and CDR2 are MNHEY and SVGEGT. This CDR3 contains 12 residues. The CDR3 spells CASSYTTGELFF. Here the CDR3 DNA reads TGTGCCAGCAGTTATACCACCGGGGAGCTGTTTTTT.

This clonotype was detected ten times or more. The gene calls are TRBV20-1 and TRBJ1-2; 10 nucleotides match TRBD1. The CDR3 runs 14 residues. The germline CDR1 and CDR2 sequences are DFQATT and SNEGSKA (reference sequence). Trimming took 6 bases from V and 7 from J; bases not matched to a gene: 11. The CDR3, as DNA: TGCAGTGCCCCGCGGGACAGGGGAGGACGTGGCTACACCTTC. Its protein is CSAPRDRGGRGYTF.

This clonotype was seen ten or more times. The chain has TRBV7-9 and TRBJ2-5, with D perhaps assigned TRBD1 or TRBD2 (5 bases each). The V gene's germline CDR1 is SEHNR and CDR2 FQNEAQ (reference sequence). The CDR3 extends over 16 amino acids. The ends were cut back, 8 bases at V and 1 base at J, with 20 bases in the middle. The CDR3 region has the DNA TGTGCCAGCGGGACCTTTTCGGGACGGCTCCAAGAGACCCAGTACTTC. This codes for CASGTFSGRLQETQYF.

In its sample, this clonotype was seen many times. The CDR3, as DNA: TGTGCCAGCAGCTTTGGAGGGTATGAGCAGTTCTTC. Its protein product is CASSFGGYEQFF. The rearrangement uses TRBV5-6 and TRBJ2-1, with TRBD2 as a possible D gene (6 bases). This CDR3 is built from 12 residues. V was cut by 2 bases and J by 8 bases, with 8 bases left in between. Germline assignment: CDR1 SGHDT and CDR2 YYEEEE. The full variable domain, with the rest looked up from reference TRBV5-6 and TRBJ2-1, is DAGVTQSPTHLIKTRGQQVTLRCSPKSGHDTVSWYQQALGQGPQFIFQYYEEEERQRGNFPDRFSGHQFPNYSSELNVNALLLGDSALYLCASSFGGYEQFFGPGTRLTVL.

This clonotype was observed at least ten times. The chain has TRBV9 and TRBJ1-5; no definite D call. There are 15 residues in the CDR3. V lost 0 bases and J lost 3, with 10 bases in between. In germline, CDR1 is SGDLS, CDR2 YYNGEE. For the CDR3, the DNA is TGTGCCAGCAGCGTAGGTGGAGGGATCAATCAGCCCCAGCATTTT. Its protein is CASSVGGGINQPQHF. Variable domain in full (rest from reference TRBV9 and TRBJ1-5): DSGVTQTPKHLITATGQRVTLRCSPRSGDLSVYWYQQSLDQGLQFLIQYYNGEERAKGNILERFSAQQFPDLHSELNLSSLELGDSALYFCASSVGGGINQPQHFGDGTRLSIL.

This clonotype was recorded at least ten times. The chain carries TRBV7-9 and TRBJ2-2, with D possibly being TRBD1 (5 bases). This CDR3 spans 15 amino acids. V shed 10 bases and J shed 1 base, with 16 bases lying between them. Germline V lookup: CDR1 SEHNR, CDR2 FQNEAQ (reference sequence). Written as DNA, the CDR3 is TGTGCCACCGAAGCTCTGGGGCAGAACACCGGGGAGCTGTTTTTT. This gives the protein CATEALGQNTGELFF.

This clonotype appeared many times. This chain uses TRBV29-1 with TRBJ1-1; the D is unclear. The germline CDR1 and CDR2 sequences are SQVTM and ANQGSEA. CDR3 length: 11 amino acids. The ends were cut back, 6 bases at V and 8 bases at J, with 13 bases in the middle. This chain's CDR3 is CSVAGIGEAFF. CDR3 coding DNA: TGCAGCGTGGCGGGGATAGGGGAAGCTTTCTTT.

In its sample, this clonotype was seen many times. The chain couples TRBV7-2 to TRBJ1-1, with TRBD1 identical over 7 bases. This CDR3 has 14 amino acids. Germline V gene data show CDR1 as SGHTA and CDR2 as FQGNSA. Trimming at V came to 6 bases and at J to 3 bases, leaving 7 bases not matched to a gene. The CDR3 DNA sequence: TGTGCCAGCAGATCTGGGACAGCCTACACTGAAGCTTTCTTT. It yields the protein CASRSGTAYTEAFF.

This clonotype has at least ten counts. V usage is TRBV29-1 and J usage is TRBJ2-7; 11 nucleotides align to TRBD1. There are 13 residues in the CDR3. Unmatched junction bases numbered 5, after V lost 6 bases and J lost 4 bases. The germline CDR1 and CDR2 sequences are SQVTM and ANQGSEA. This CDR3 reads CSVPRDRGYEQYF. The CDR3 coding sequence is TGCAGCGTCCCGCGGGACAGGGGGTACGAGCAGTACTTC.

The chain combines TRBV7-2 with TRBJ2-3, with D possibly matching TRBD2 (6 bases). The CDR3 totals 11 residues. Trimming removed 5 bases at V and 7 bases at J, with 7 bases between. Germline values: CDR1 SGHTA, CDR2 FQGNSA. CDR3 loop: CASSRDYTQYF. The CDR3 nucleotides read TGTGCCAGCAGCAGGGACTATACGCAGTATTTT.

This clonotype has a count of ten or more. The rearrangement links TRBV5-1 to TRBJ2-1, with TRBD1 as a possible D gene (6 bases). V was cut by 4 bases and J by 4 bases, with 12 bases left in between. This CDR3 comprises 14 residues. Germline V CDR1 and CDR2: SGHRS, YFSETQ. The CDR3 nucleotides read TGCGCCAGCAGCGTACAACAGGGTTACAATGAGCAGTTCTTC. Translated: CASSVQQGYNEQFF.

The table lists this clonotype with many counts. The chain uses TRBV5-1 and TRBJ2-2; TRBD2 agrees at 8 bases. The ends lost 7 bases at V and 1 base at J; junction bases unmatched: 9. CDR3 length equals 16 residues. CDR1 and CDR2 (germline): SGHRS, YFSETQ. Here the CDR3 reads CASFLRGGQNTGELFF. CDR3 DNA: TGCGCCAGCTTCCTCCGGGGGGGCCAGAACACCGGGGAGCTGTTTTTT.

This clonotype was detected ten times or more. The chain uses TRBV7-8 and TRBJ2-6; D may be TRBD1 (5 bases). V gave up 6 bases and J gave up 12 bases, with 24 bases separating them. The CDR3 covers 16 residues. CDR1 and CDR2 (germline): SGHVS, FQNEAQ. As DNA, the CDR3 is TGTGCCAGCAGGCTCCTTCCGGACACCTTTTTACCCGTCCTGACTTTC. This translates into CASRLLPDTFLPVLTF.

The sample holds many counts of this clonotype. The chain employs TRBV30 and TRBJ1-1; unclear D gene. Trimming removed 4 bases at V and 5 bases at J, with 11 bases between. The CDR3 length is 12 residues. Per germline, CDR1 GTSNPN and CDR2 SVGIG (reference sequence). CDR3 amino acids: CAWNGEETEAFF. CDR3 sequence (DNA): TGTGCCTGGAATGGGGAGGAGACTGAAGCTTTCTTT. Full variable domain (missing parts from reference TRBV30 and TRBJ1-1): SQTIHQWPATLVQPVGSPLSLECTVEGTSNPNLYWYRQAAGRGLQLLFYSVGIGQISSEVPQNLSASRPQDRQFILSSKKLLLSDSGFYLCAWNGEETEAFFGQGTRLTVV.

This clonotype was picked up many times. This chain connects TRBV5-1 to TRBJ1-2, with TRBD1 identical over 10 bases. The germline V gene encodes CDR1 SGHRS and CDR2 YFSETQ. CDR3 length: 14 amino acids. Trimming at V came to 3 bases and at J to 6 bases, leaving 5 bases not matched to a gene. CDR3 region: CASSSGQGGHGYTF. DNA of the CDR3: TGCGCCAGCAGCTCCGGACAGGGGGGACATGGCTACACCTTC.

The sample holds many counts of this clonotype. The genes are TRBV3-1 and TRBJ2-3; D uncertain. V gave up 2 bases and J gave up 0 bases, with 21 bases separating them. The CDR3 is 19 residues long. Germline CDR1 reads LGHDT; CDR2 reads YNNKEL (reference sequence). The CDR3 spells CASSQSTTLLASSTDTQYF. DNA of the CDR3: TGTGCCAGCAGCCAATCCACTACCCTCTTGGCTTCGAGCACAGATACGCAGTATTTT.

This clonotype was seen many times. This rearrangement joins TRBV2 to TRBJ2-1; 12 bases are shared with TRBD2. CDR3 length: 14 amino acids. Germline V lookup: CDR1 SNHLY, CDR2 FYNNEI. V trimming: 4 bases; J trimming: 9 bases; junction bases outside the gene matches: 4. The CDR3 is CASSASGGATEQFF. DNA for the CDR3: TGTGCCAGCAGTGCTAGCGGGGGGGCTACTGAGCAGTTCTTC.

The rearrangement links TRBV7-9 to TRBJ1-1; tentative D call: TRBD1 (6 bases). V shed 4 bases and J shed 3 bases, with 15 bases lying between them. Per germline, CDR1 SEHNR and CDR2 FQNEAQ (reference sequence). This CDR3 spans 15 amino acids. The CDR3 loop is CASSSWQGYDTEAFF. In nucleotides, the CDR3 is TGTGCCAGCAGCTCATGGCAGGGGTATGACACTGAAGCTTTCTTT.

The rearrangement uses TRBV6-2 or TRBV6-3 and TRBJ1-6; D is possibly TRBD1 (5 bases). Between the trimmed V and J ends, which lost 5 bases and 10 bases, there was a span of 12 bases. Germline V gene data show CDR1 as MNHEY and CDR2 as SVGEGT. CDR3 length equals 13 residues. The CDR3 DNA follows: TGTGCCAGCAGTCCCCAGGGTTGGTCACCCCTCCACTTT. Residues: CASSPQGWSPLHF.

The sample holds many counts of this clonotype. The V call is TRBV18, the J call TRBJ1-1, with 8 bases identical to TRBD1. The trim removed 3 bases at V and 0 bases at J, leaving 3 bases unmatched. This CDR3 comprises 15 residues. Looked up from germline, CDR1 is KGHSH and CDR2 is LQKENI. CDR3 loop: CASSPWTGLNTEAFF. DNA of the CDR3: TGTGCCAGCTCACCCTGGACAGGGTTGAACACTGAAGCTTTCTTT.

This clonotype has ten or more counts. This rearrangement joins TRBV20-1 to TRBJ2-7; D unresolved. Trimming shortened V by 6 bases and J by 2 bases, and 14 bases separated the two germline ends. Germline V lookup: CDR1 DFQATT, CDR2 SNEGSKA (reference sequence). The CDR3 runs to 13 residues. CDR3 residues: CSAKWLDPYEQYF. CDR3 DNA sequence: TGCAGTGCAAAGTGGCTAGACCCCTACGAGCAGTACTTC.